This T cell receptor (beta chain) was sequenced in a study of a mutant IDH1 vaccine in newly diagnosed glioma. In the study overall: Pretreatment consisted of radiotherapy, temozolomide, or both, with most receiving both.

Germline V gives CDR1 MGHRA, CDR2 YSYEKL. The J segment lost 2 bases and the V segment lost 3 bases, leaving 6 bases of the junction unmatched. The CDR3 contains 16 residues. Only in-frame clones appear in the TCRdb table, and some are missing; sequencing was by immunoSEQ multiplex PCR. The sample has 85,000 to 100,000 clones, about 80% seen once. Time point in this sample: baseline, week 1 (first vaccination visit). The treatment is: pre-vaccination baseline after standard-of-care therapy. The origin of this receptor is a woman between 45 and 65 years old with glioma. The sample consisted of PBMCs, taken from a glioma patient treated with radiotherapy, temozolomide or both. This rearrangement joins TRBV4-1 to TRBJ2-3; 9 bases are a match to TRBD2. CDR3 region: CASSQTSGANTDTQYF. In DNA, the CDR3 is TGCGCCAGCAGCCAGACTAGCGGCGCGAACACAGATACGCAGTATTTT.